This is a list of T cell receptor beta chains from one sample in a study of T cells in Graves' hyperthyroidism and ophthalmopathy. TCRdb itself ran the multiplex PCR reads through MiXCR, one entry per CDR3 protein. The table records some 570,000 distinct CDR3 sequences, 12% to 15% of them present only once. The sequencing input was blood. These receptors were taken from a woman between 18 and 29 years old with Graves' ophthalmopathy. Both conserved end residues are part of each CDR3. Fields, in order: J gene, D gene, clone size, V gene, CDR3 DNA, CDR3 protein. D genes are given only for firm matches. Size tells how often a clone was seen (once, few, many) or the class of an expanded clone, and some rows leave it out.

j_call: TRBJ2-3
d_call: -
clone_size: few
v_call: TRBV19
cdr3_nt: TGTGCCAGTAGTCCCGTTGACGGGAGCACAGATACGCAGTATTTT
cdr3_aa: CASSPVDGSTDTQYF

j_call: TRBJ2-3
d_call: -
clone_size: many
v_call: TRBV10-3
cdr3_nt: TGTGCCATCGCGGGCGGGGTCACAGATACGCAGTATTTT
cdr3_aa: CAIAGGVTDTQYF

j_call: TRBJ2-1
d_call: -
clone_size: many
v_call: TRBV6-2/TRBV6-3
cdr3_nt: TGTGCCAGCAGTTACAGATCCTACAATGAGCAGTTCTTC
cdr3_aa: CASSYRSYNEQFF

j_call: TRBJ2-7
d_call: -
clone_size: many
v_call: TRBV20-1
cdr3_nt: TGCAGTGCCTACAGAGGATGGAGTCGCGAGCAGTACTTC
cdr3_aa: CSAYRGWSREQYF

j_call: TRBJ2-1
d_call: -
clone_size: few
v_call: TRBV19
cdr3_nt: TGTGCCAGTAGTATAGCGGGAGCTTCTTACAATGAGCAGTTCTTC
cdr3_aa: CASSIAGASYNEQFF

j_call: TRBJ1-1
d_call: TRBD1
clone_size: many
v_call: TRBV24-1
cdr3_nt: TGTGCCACCAGTGCCTTCCACAGGGGCAGGGTGAACACTGAAGCTTTCTTT
cdr3_aa: CATSAFHRGRVNTEAFF

j_call: TRBJ2-3
d_call: -
clone_size: -
v_call: TRBV4-3
cdr3_nt: TGCGCCAGCAGCCATACGGGAGTGCGGGACACAGATACGCAGTATTTT
cdr3_aa: CASSHTGVRDTDTQYF

j_call: TRBJ2-3
d_call: TRBD2
clone_size: many
v_call: TRBV11-3
cdr3_nt: TGTGCCAGCAGCTTGCGGCGGGAGTCAACAGATACGCAGTATTTT
cdr3_aa: CASSLRRESTDTQYF

j_call: TRBJ2-7
d_call: TRBD2
clone_size: many
v_call: TRBV18
cdr3_nt: TGTGCCAGCTCACCACCGAGACTAGCGGGAGTCAGCGAGCAGTACTTC
cdr3_aa: CASSPPRLAGVSEQYF

j_call: TRBJ2-3
d_call: -
clone_size: few
v_call: TRBV18
cdr3_nt: TGTGCCAGCTCACCCGGCGGGGAACCCGGCGCAGATACGCAGTATTTT
cdr3_aa: CASSPGGEPGADTQYF

j_call: TRBJ2-2
d_call: -
clone_size: -
v_call: TRBV4-2
cdr3_nt: TGTGCCAGCAGCTCTCAGCAGGTTCCGAACACCGGGGAGCTGTTTTTT
cdr3_aa: CASSSQQVPNTGELFF

j_call: TRBJ1-5
d_call: -
clone_size: few
v_call: TRBV30
cdr3_nt: TGTGCCTGGTCTCCCACGTCACTTAATCAGCCCCAGCATTTT
cdr3_aa: CAWSPTSLNQPQHF

j_call: TRBJ1-6
d_call: TRBD1
clone_size: few
v_call: TRBV5-4
cdr3_nt: TGTGCCAGCAGCTCAAACAGGGGCTTGGGATCACCCCTCCACTTT
cdr3_aa: CASSSNRGLGSPLHF

j_call: TRBJ2-1
d_call: TRBD1
clone_size: many
v_call: TRBV2
cdr3_nt: TGTGCCAGCAGGTCCGACAGGGTCAGCAATGAGCAGTTCTTC
cdr3_aa: CASRSDRVSNEQFF

j_call: TRBJ1-2
d_call: -
clone_size: few
v_call: TRBV4-1
cdr3_nt: TGCGCCAGCAGCCGGATTCCTGTGGGGGGGCCTAACTATGGCTACACCTTC
cdr3_aa: CASSRIPVGGPNYGYTF

j_call: TRBJ1-1
d_call: -
clone_size: few
v_call: TRBV4-2
cdr3_nt: TGTGCCAGCAGCCGCGTACCGGGACAAATGAACACTGAAGCTTTCTTT
cdr3_aa: CASSRVPGQMNTEAFF

j_call: TRBJ2-1
d_call: -
clone_size: many
v_call: TRBV3-1
cdr3_nt: TGTGCCAGCAGCCAAGTAACAGGGTCCTACAATGAGCAGTTCTTC
cdr3_aa: CASSQVTGSYNEQFF

j_call: TRBJ2-7
d_call: -
clone_size: -
v_call: TRBV13
cdr3_nt: TGTGCCAGCAGCTTAGATCAGGGTTCCGAGCAGTACTTC
cdr3_aa: CASSLDQGSEQYF

j_call: TRBJ1-5
d_call: -
clone_size: many
v_call: TRBV3-1
cdr3_nt: TGTGCCAGCAGCCTACAGACAGGATCCAATCAGCCCCAGCATTTT
cdr3_aa: CASSLQTGSNQPQHF

j_call: TRBJ1-5
d_call: -
clone_size: -
v_call: TRBV6-2/TRBV6-3
cdr3_nt: TGTGCCAGCAGTTACAGCAAGAGCAATCAGCCCCAGCATTTT
cdr3_aa: CASSYSKSNQPQHF

j_call: TRBJ1-4
d_call: TRBD1
clone_size: many
v_call: TRBV6-1
cdr3_nt: TGTGCCAGCAGGCGACAGGGCTACTATAATGAAAAACTGTTTTTT
cdr3_aa: CASRRQGYYNEKLFF

j_call: TRBJ2-1
d_call: TRBD2
clone_size: few
v_call: TRBV4-1
cdr3_nt: TGCGCCAGCAGCAAGAGGACTAGCGGAAGCTCCTACAATGAGCAGTTCTTC
cdr3_aa: CASSKRTSGSSYNEQFF

j_call: TRBJ1-5
d_call: -
clone_size: many
v_call: TRBV27
cdr3_nt: TGTGCCAGCAGTCTCCGACAGACTAATCAGCCCCAGCATTTT
cdr3_aa: CASSLRQTNQPQHF

j_call: TRBJ2-2
d_call: -
clone_size: -
v_call: TRBV4-3
cdr3_nt: TGCGCCAGCAGCCCGGGGCCTGGGACACTGAACACCGGGGAGCTGTTTTTT
cdr3_aa: CASSPGPGTLNTGELFF

j_call: TRBJ2-7
d_call: -
clone_size: many
v_call: TRBV6-1
cdr3_nt: TGTGCCAGCAGCTTCATGGGGGGTCGGAGTTACGAGCAGTACTTC
cdr3_aa: CASSFMGGRSYEQYF

j_call: TRBJ2-7
d_call: TRBD2
clone_size: -
v_call: TRBV5-4
cdr3_nt: TGTGCCAGCAGCTTAACGAAGACTAGCGGGCCCTCCTACGAGCAGTACTTC
cdr3_aa: CASSLTKTSGPSYEQYF

j_call: TRBJ2-1
d_call: TRBD1
clone_size: many
v_call: TRBV6-1
cdr3_nt: TGTGCCAGCAGTGCGGCCCGGGACAGGGGTTACAATGAGCAGTTCTTC
cdr3_aa: CASSAARDRGYNEQFF

j_call: TRBJ2-2
d_call: TRBD2
clone_size: many
v_call: TRBV5-5
cdr3_nt: TGTGCCAGCAGCACAGGACTAGCGGAGAACACCGGGGAGCTGTTTTTT
cdr3_aa: CASSTGLAENTGELFF

j_call: TRBJ2-3
d_call: TRBD2
clone_size: many
v_call: TRBV20-1
cdr3_nt: TGCAGTGCTAGAGATGGGACTAGCGGGGGAGATACGCAGTATTTT
cdr3_aa: CSARDGTSGGDTQYF

j_call: TRBJ1-4
d_call: -
clone_size: few
v_call: TRBV7-9
cdr3_nt: TGTGCCAGCAGCTTGGGGACATGGAGTGAAAAACTGTTTTTT
cdr3_aa: CASSLGTWSEKLFF

j_call: TRBJ2-3
d_call: TRBD2
clone_size: many
v_call: TRBV20-1
cdr3_nt: TGCAGTGCCCCGGGACTAGCGGGAGAAATTTACACAGATACGCAGTATTTT
cdr3_aa: CSAPGLAGEIYTDTQYF

j_call: TRBJ1-2
d_call: -
clone_size: many
v_call: TRBV12-3/TRBV12-4
cdr3_nt: TGTGCCAGCAGCCCGGGTTCGGGGGGGGCTCGTGGCTACACCTTC
cdr3_aa: CASSPGSGGARGYTF

j_call: TRBJ1-5
d_call: -
clone_size: -
v_call: TRBV6-5
cdr3_nt: TGTGCCAGCAGTCACCCCCGAAGGTTCAGGACTGATCAGCCCCAGCATTTT
cdr3_aa: CASSHPRRFRTDQPQHF

j_call: TRBJ2-3
d_call: -
clone_size: -
v_call: TRBV19
cdr3_nt: TGTGCCAGTAGTATGAGTGGGTCAGATACGCAGTATTTT
cdr3_aa: CASSMSGSDTQYF

j_call: TRBJ2-1
d_call: -
clone_size: many
v_call: TRBV12-3/TRBV12-4
cdr3_nt: TGTGCCAGCAGTGGCGGAAAAAACAATGAGCAGTTCTTC
cdr3_aa: CASSGGKNNEQFF

j_call: TRBJ2-2
d_call: TRBD1
clone_size: few
v_call: TRBV6-1
cdr3_nt: TGTGCCAGCAGTCGCGCCGGGACAGGGACGGGCGGGGAGCTGTTTTTT
cdr3_aa: CASSRAGTGTGGELFF

j_call: TRBJ2-1
d_call: -
clone_size: few
v_call: TRBV4-1
cdr3_nt: TGCGCCAGCAGGGGGTGGGGGGCGATCAATGAGCAGTTCTTC
cdr3_aa: CASRGWGAINEQFF

j_call: TRBJ1-5
d_call: TRBD1
clone_size: many
v_call: TRBV2
cdr3_nt: TGTGCCAGCAGCCGGGTGGCAGGGGGCTCTCGTAGCAATCAGCCCCAGCATTTT
cdr3_aa: CASSRVAGGSRSNQPQHF

j_call: TRBJ2-1
d_call: -
clone_size: -
v_call: TRBV9
cdr3_nt: TGTGCCAGCAGCGCCGCGCGGGTGGCCATTTTAGGACTGGGCCTCAATGAGCAGTTCTTC
cdr3_aa: CASSAARVAILGLGLNEQFF

j_call: TRBJ2-7
d_call: -
clone_size: many
v_call: TRBV27
cdr3_nt: TGTGCCAGCAGTTTAGGGGTGGGCCTAGGGGGCGAGCAGTACTTC
cdr3_aa: CASSLGVGLGGEQYF

j_call: TRBJ2-5
d_call: -
clone_size: many
v_call: TRBV12-3/TRBV12-4
cdr3_nt: TGTGCCAGCGGCCCCCAGGGGTACCAAGAGACCCAGTACTTC
cdr3_aa: CASGPQGYQETQYF

j_call: TRBJ1-1
d_call: -
clone_size: many
v_call: TRBV28
cdr3_nt: TGTGCCAGCAGTTTGGCCGGGGAGGGTTGGAACACTGAAGCTTTCTTT
cdr3_aa: CASSLAGEGWNTEAFF

j_call: TRBJ1-1
d_call: -
clone_size: -
v_call: TRBV6-6
cdr3_nt: TGTGCCAGCAGTTACTCGACTGTAGGGCTCGCTTTCTTT
cdr3_aa: CASSYSTVGLAFF

j_call: TRBJ2-7
d_call: -
clone_size: -
v_call: TRBV25-1
cdr3_nt: TGTGCCAGCAGTGAATATTGGGGGCTCGAGCAGTACTTC
cdr3_aa: CASSEYWGLEQYF

j_call: TRBJ2-3
d_call: -
clone_size: many
v_call: TRBV7-3
cdr3_nt: TGTGCCAGCAGCCGTGGGACTGCGGGTGATACGCAGTATTTT
cdr3_aa: CASSRGTAGDTQYF

j_call: TRBJ2-6
d_call: -
clone_size: -
v_call: TRBV4-3
cdr3_nt: TGCGCCAGCAGCCAAGACGGGCAGGGGTTCAGCTCTGGGGCCAACGTCCTGACTTTC
cdr3_aa: CASSQDGQGFSSGANVLTF

j_call: TRBJ2-1
d_call: TRBD2
clone_size: -
v_call: TRBV30
cdr3_nt: TGTGCCTGGAGTGTACTGCGGACTAGCGGGAGAGGGAACAATGAGCAGTTCTTC
cdr3_aa: CAWSVLRTSGRGNNEQFF

j_call: TRBJ2-5
d_call: -
clone_size: few
v_call: TRBV4-1
cdr3_nt: TGTGCCAGCAGCCAAGTGGGCTTGATCAGTCCAGAGACCCAGTACTTC
cdr3_aa: CASSQVGLISPETQYF

j_call: TRBJ2-1
d_call: -
clone_size: -
v_call: TRBV6-2/TRBV6-3
cdr3_nt: TGTGCCAGCGGATACCGGACGATCAATAAGCAGTTCTTC
cdr3_aa: CASGYRTINKQFF

j_call: TRBJ2-1
d_call: TRBD2
clone_size: many
v_call: TRBV6-2/TRBV6-3
cdr3_nt: TGTGCCAGCAGGTCGACTAGCGGGAGAGGCTCCTACAATGAGCAGTTCTTC
cdr3_aa: CASRSTSGRGSYNEQFF

j_call: TRBJ2-2
d_call: TRBD2
clone_size: many
v_call: TRBV2
cdr3_nt: TGTGCCAGCAGTGGGACTAGCGGCACCGGGGAGCTGTTTTTT
cdr3_aa: CASSGTSGTGELFF